The clone carrying this T cell receptor (beta chain) turned up a few times. This sample is part of a study of blood T cells in healthy people across ages. Study-wide background: T cells yielded about one barcoded beta molecule per two cells through template switching.

Alongside a J-beta primer mix, a sample-barcoded 5' primer served in a second PCR lasting roughly 7 to 11 cycles. Each of the cDNA molecules was tagged by a template-switch adaptor with 12 random nucleotides. From the 5' RACE reads, TCRdb called clonotypes with MiXCR, one entry per CDR3 protein. There are roughly 700,000 distinct CDR3 sequences in the sample; 32% occur only once, and just over 15% lies in the top ten. Each donor was a healthy Caucasian individual from Russia, aged 6 to 90. The sample, approximately 10 milliliters of peripheral blood, was drawn from each donor. This CDR3 is 14 amino acids long. Germline V gene data show CDR1 as MNHEY and CDR2 as SVGEGT. The germline V and J ends were trimmed by 4 bases and 1 base, with 10 bases remaining between them.

The rearrangement links TRBV6-2 or TRBV6-3 to TRBJ1-1; D possibly corresponds to TRBD1 (6 bases). Sequenced: blood. The receptor's source is an elderly woman in good health. CDR3 residues: CASSSRGANTEAFF. The CDR3 nucleotides are TGTGCCAGCAGTTCGAGGGGGGCGAACACTGAAGCTTTCTTT.